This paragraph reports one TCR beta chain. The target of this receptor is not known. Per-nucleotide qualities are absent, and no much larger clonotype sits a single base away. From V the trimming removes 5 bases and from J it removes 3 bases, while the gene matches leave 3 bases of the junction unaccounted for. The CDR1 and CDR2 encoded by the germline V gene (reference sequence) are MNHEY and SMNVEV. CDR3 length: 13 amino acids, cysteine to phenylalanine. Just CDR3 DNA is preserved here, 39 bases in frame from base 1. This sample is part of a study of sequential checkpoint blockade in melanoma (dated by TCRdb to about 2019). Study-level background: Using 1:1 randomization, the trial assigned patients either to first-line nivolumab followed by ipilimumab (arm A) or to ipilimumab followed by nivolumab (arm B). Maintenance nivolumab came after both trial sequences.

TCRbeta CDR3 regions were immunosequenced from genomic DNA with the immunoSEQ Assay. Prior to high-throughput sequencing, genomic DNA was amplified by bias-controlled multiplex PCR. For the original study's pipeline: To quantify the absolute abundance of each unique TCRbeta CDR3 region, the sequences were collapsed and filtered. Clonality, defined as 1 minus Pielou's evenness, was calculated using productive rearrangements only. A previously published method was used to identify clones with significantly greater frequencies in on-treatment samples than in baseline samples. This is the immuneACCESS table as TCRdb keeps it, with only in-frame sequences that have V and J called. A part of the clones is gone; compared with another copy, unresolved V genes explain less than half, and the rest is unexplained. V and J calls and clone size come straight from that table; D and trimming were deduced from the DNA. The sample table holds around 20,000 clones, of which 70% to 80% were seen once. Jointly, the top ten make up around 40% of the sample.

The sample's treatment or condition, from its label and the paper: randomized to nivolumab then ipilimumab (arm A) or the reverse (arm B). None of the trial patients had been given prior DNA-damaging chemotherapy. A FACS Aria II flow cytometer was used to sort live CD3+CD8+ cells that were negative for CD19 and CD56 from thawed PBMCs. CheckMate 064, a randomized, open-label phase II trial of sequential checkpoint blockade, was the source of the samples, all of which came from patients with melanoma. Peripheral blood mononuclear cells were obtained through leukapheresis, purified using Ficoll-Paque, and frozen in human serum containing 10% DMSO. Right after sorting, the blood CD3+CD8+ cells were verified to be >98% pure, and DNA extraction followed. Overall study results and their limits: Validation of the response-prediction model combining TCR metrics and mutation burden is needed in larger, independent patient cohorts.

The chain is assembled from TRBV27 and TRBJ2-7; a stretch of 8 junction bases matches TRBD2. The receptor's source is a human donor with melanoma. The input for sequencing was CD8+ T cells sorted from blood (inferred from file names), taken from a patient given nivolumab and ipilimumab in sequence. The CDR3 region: CASSERGLYEQYF. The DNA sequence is TGTGCCAGCAGTGAGCGGGGGCTCTACGAGCAGTACTTC.